The clone carrying this T cell receptor beta chain appeared once. Its cognate antigen is unknown. Germline CDR1 reads MDHEN; CDR2 reads SYDVKM. V was clipped by 4 bases and J by 3 bases, with 15 bases between them. The CDR3 has 15 amino acids. This sample was included in a study of post-analysis software for immune sequencing data. Broader study findings: Compared with controls, patients had more of five or six TRBV segments, including TRBV5-6, TRBV5-1 and TRBV20-1.

The authors incorporated unique molecular identifiers into the TCR beta cDNA libraries. T cells numbering roughly 1 to 10 million yielded some 480,000 cDNA molecules. TCRdb redid the calling of the PCR reads with MiXCR, one entry per CDR3 protein. The sample has roughly 700,000 distinct CDR3 sequences; around 27% are singletons. The sequencing input was blood. The gene calls are TRBV28 and TRBJ1-2; D not certain. The clonotype comes from a girl between 5 and 17 years old with multiple sclerosis. CDR3 DNA sequence: TGTGCCAGCAGTTCCTCCGCTCCGGGCCACTATGGCTACACCTTC. Amino acids: CASSSSAPGHYGYTF.